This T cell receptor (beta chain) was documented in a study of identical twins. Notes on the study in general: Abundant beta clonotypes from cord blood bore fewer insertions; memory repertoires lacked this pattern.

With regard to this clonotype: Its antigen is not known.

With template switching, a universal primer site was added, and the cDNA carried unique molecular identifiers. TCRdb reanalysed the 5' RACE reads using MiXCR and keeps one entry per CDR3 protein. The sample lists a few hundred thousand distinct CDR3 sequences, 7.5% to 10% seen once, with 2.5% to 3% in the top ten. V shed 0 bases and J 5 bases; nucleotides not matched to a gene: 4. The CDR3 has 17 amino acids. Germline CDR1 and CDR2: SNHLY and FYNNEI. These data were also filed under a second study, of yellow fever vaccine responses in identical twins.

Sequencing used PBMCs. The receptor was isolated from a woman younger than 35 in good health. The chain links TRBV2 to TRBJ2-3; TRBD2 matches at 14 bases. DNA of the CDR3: TGTGCCAGCAGTGAAGCCCGACTAGCGGGGGGGCAAGATACGCAGTATTTT. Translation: CASSEARLAGGQDTQYF.